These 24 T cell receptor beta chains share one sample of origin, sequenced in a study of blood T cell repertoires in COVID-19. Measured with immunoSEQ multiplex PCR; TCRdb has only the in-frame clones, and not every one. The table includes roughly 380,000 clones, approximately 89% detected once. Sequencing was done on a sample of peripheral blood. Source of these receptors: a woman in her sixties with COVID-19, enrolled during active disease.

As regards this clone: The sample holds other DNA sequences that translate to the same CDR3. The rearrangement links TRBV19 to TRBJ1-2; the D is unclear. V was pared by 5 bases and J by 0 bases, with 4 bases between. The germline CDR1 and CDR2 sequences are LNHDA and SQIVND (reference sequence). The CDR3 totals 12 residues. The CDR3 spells CASSAANYGYTF. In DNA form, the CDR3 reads TGTGCCAGTAGTGCAGCTAACTATGGCTACACCTTC.

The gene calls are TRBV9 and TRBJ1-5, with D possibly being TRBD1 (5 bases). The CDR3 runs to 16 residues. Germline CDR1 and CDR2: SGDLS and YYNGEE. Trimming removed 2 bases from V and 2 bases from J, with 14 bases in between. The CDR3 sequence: CASSVGPGSGNQPQHF. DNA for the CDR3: TGTGCCAGCAGCGTCGGTCCAGGGTCGGGCAATCAGCCCCAGCATTTT.

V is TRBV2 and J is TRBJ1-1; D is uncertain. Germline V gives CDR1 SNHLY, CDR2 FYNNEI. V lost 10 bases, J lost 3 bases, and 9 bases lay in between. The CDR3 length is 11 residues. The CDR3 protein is CATRRYTEAFF. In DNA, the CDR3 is TGTGCCACCCGCAGGTACACTGAAGCTTTCTTT.

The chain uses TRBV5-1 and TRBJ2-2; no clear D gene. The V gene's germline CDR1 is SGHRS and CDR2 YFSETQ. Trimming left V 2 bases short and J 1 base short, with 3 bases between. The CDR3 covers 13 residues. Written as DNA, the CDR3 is TGCGCCAGCAGCTTTCGGAACACCGGGGAGCTGTTTTTT. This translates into CASSFRNTGELFF.

In DNA, the CDR3 is TGTGCCAGCAGTCCCCGCCATGGCCAGCCCCAGCATTTT. This translates into CASSPRHGQPQHF. The genes are TRBV12-3 or TRBV12-4 and TRBJ1-5; D gene unclear. CDR3 length: 13 amino acids. Trimming stripped 5 bases from V and 7 bases from J, with 12 bases between.

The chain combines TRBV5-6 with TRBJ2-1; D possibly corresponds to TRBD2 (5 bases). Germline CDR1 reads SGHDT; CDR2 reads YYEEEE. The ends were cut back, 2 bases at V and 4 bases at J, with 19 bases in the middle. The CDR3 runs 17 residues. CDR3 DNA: TGTGCCAGCAGCTTTTTTAGCGCCAACACGATTTACAATGAGCAGTTCTTC. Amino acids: CASSFFSANTIYNEQFF.

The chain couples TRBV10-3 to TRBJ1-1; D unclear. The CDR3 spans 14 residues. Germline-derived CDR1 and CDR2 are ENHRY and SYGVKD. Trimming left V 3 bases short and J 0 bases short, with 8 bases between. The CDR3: CAISDGLMNTEAFF. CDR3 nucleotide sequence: TGTGCCATCAGTGATGGCTTAATGAACACTGAAGCTTTCTTT.

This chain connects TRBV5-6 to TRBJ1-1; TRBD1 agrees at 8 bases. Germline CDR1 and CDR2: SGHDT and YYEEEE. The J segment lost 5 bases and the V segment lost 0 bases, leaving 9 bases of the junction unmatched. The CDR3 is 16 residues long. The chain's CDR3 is CASSLAPTGVRTEAFF. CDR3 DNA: TGTGCCAGCAGCTTGGCCCCGACAGGGGTGAGAACTGAAGCTTTCTTT.

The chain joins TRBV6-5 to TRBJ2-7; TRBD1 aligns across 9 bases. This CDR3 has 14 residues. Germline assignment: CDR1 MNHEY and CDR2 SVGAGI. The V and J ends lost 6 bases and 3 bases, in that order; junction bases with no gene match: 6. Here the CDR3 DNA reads TGTGCCAGCAGGGTTACGACAGGGGGCTACGAGCAGTACTTC. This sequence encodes CASRVTTGGYEQYF.

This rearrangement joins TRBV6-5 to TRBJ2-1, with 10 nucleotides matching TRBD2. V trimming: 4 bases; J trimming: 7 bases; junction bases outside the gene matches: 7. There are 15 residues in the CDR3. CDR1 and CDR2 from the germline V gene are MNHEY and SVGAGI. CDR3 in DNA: TGTGCCAGCAGTTTGAGTAGCGGGGGGTTGAATGAGCAGTTCTTC. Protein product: CASSLSSGGLNEQFF.

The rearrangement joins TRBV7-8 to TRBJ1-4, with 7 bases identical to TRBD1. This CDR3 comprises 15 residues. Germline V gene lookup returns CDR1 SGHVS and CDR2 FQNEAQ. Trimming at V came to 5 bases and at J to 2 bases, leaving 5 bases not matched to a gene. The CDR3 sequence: CASSRGQATNEKLFF. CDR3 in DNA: TGTGCCAGCAGCCGAGGACAGGCCACTAATGAAAAACTGTTTTTT.

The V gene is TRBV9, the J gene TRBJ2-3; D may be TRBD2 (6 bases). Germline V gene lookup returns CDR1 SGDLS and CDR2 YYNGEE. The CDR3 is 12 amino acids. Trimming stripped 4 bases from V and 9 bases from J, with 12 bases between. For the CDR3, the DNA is TGTGCCAGCAGCTATGGGGGGAGGACGCAGTATTTT. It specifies CASSYGGRTQYF.

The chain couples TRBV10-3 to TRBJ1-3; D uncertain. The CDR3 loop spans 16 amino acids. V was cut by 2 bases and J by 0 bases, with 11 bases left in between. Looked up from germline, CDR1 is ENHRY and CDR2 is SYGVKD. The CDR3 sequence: CAISEGPGFSGNTIYF. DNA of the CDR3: TGTGCCATCAGTGAGGGCCCGGGATTCTCTGGAAACACCATATATTTT.

In nucleotides, the CDR3 is TGCGCCAGCAGTCGTAGACTGCGCGAGCAGTACTTC. It yields the protein CASSRRLREQYF. The rearrangement joins TRBV10-1 to TRBJ2-7; no clear D. CDR1 WNHNN and CDR2 SYGVQD come from the germline V gene (reference sequence). This CDR3 contains 12 residues. Trimming shortened V by 5 bases and J by 6 bases, and 11 bases separated the two germline ends.

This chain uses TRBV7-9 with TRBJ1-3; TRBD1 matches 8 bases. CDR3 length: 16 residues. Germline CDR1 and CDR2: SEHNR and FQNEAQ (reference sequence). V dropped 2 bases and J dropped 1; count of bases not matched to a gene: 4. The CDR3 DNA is TGTGCCAGCAGCTTACAGGGGGCGAGTTCTGGAAACACCATATATTTT. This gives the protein CASSLQGASSGNTIYF.

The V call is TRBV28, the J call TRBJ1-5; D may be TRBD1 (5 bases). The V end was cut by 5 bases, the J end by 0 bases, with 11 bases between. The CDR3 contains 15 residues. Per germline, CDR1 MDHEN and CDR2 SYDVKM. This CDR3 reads CASSLQAYSNQPQHF. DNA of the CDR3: TGTGCCAGCAGTCTACAGGCTTATAGCAATCAGCCCCAGCATTTT.

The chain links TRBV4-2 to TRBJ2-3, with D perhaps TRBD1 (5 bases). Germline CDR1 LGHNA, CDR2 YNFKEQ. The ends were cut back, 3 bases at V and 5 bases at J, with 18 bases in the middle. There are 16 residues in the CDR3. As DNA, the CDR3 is TGTGCCAGCAGCCACATGGTAGGGGAAGATAGAGATACGCAGTATTTT. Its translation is CASSHMVGEDRDTQYF.

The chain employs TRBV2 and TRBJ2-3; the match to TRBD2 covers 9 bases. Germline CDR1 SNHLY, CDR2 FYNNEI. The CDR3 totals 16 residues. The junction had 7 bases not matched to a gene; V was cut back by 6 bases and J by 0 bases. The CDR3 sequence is CASRVYSGSSTDTQYF. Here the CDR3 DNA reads TGTGCCAGCAGGGTATATAGCGGGAGTAGCACAGATACGCAGTATTTT.

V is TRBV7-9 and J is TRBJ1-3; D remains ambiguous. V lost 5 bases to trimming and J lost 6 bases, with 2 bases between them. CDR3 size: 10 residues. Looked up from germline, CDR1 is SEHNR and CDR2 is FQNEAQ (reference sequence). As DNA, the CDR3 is TGTGCCAGCAGCCTAAACACCATATATTTT. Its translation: CASSLNTIYF.

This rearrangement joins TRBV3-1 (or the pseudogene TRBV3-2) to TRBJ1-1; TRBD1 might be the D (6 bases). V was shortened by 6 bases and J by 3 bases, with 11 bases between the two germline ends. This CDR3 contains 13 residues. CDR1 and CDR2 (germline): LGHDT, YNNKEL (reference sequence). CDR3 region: CASRPRTDTEAFF. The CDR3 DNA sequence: TGTGCCAGCAGACCTCGGACAGACACTGAAGCTTTCTTT.

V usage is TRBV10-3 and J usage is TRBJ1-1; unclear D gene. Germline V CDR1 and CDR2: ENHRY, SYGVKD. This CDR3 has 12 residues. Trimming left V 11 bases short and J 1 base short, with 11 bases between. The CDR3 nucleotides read TGTGCCGTCAAGCGGGGGAACACTGAAGCTTTCTTT. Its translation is CAVKRGNTEAFF.

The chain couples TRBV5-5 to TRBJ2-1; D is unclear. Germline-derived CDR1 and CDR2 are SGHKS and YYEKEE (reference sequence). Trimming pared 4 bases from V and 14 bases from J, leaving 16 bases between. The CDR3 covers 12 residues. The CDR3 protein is CASSLQFLGEFF. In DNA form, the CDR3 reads TGTGCCAGCAGCCTACAATTCCTGGGCGAGTTCTTC.

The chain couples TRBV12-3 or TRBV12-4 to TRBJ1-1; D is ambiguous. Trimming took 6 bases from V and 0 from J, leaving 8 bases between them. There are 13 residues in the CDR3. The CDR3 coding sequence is TGTGCCAGCAGCCCGGGTATGAACACTGAAGCTTTCTTT. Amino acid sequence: CASSPGMNTEAFF.

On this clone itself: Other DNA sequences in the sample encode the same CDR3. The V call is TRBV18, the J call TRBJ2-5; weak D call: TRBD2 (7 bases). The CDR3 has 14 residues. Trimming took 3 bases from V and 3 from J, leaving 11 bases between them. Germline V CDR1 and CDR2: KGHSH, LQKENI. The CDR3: CASSPGGGEETQYF. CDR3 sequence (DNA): TGTGCCAGCTCACCGGGCGGGGGCGAAGAGACCCAGTACTTC.